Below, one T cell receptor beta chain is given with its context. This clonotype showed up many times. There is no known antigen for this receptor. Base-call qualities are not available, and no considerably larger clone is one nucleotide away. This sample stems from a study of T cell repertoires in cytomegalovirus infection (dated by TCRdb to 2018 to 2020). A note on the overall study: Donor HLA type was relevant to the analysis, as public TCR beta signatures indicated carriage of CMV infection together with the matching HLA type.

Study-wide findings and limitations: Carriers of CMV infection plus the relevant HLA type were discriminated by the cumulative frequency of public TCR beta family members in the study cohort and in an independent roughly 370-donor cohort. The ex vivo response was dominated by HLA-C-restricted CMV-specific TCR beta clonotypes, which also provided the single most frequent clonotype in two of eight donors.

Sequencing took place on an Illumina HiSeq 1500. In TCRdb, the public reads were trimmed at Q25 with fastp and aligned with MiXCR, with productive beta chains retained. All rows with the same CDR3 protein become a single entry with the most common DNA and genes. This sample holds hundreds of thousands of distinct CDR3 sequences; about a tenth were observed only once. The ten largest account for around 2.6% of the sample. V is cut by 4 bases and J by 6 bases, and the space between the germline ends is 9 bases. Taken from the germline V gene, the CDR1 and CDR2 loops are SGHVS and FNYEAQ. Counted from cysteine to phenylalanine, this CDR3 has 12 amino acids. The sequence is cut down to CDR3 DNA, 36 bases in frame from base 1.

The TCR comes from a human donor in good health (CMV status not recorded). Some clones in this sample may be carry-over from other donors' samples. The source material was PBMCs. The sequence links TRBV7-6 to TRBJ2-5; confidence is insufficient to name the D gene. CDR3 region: CASSSGEKTQYF. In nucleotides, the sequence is TGTGCCAGCAGCTCCGGTGAAAAGACCCAGTACTTC.